Presented here are 26 T cell receptor beta chains from one specimen sequenced in a study of post-analysis software for immune sequencing data. Their cognate antigens are unknown. Built from TCR beta cDNA, the libraries had unique molecular identifiers in them. One entry per CDR3 protein, called by TCRdb with MiXCR from the PCR reads. The profile shows 820,000 or so distinct CDR3 sequences, under 70% of them singletons. Findings and limits, study-wide: Compared with controls, patients had more of about 5 TRBV segments, including TRBV5-6, TRBV5-1 and TRBV20-1.

Material: blood. These TCRs come from a girl aged 10 to 17 with multiple sclerosis.

The chain carries TRBV6-2 or TRBV6-3 and TRBJ1-2; D perhaps matches TRBD1 (5 bases). Germline V CDR1 and CDR2: MNHEY, SVGEGT. V lost 0 bases, J lost 6 bases, and 14 bases lay in between. The CDR3 contains 15 residues. The CDR3, as DNA: TGTGCCAGCAGTTACTCGGCGGGGGATAGGAATGGCTACACCTTC. It translates to CASSYSAGDRNGYTF.

In this sample, this clonotype turned up a few times. The chain couples TRBV7-9 to TRBJ2-5; D remains unclear. The germline V and J ends were trimmed by 5 bases and 3 bases, with 16 bases remaining between them. This CDR3 spans 15 amino acids. Germline CDR1 reads SEHNR; CDR2 reads FQNEAQ (reference sequence). The CDR3 region is CASSDPIFDEETQYF. CDR3 coding DNA: TGTGCCAGCAGCGACCCGATTTTCGATGAAGAGACCCAGTACTTC.

There are a few counts of this clonotype. The J gene is TRBJ2-5, the V gene TRBV30; weak D call: TRBD1 (5 bases). The CDR3 is 12 amino acids. CDR1 and CDR2 (germline): GTSNPN, SVGIG (reference sequence). The V gene lost 1 base and the J gene lost 3 bases, with 6 bases spanning the gap. The CDR3 is CAWSAGKETQYF. The CDR3 DNA reads TGTGCCTGGAGTGCAGGGAAAGAGACCCAGTACTTC.

Only a few counts were recorded for this clonotype. V usage is TRBV5-5 and J usage is TRBJ1-4, with D possibly being TRBD1 (6 bases). Germline V gives CDR1 SGHKS, CDR2 YYEKEE (reference sequence). The CDR3 totals 14 residues. Deletions cut 4 bases from V and 8 bases from J, with 15 bases between. The CDR3 region has the DNA TGTGCCAGCAGCAGGGGGGATGCAGACGAAAAACTGTTTTTT. Encoded protein: CASSRGDADEKLFF.

Only a few counts were recorded for this clonotype. The chain has TRBV20-1 and TRBJ1-5, with D unresolved. The CDR3 runs 17 residues. V gave up 1 base and J gave up 0 bases, with 16 bases separating them. CDR1 is DFQATT and CDR2 is SNEGSKA in the germline V gene (reference sequence). DNA of the CDR3: TGCAGTGCTAGAGTAGCCGGGTCGGGTTTTAGCAATCAGCCCCAGCATTTT. The encoded protein is CSARVAGSGFSNQPQHF.

The rearrangement joins TRBV30 to TRBJ2-3; no firm D call. This CDR3 is built from 12 residues. Germline V CDR1 and CDR2: GTSNPN, SVGIG (reference sequence). Trimming cost V 7 bases and J 2 bases, with 10 bases left between them. CDR3 sequence: CAFLSFTDTQYF. The CDR3 region has the DNA TGTGCCTTCCTATCCTTCACAGATACGCAGTATTTT.

The table lists this clonotype with a few counts. The J gene is TRBJ2-5, the V gene TRBV4-1; D may be TRBD2 (5 bases). The end of the DNA aligns better with TRBJ2-7, so the J call may be wrong. The CDR3 loop spans 17 amino acids. The germline gives CDR1 MGHRA, CDR2 YSYEKL. The CDR3: CASSQDWVEVGAYEQYF. The CDR3 nucleotides are TGCGCCAGCAGCCAAGATTGGGTGGAGGTGGGAGCATACGAGCAGTACTTC.

This clonotype turned up a few times. A junction boundary mismatches the germline segment, possibly from a read error. CDR3 DNA sequence: TGCGTCAGCAGCCAAGATAGGAGCGAGCAGTACTTC. Amino acids: CVSSQDRSEQYF. The V and J genes are TRBV4-1 and TRBJ2-5, with D unresolved. The J call could be wrong; TRBJ2-7 is a better fit for the DNA end. Germline V CDR1 and CDR2: MGHRA, YSYEKL. The CDR3 loop spans 12 amino acids.

This clonotype has only a few counts. The chain combines TRBV7-9 with TRBJ2-1; no definite D call. The length of the CDR3 is 15 residues. The germline CDR1 and CDR2 sequences are SEHNR and FQNEAQ (reference sequence). Trimming took 5 bases from V and 4 from J, leaving 15 bases between them. The CDR3 DNA is TGTGCCAGCAGCGCCGGACGGCCGGGTTACAATGAGCAGTTCTTC. Amino acid sequence: CASSAGRPGYNEQFF.

This clonotype has only one observation. The rearrangement uses TRBV5-1 and TRBJ1-5; unclear D gene. CDR3 length: 15 amino acids. The V and J ends lost 4 bases and 6 bases respectively, with 17 bases between them. CDR1 and CDR2 from the germline V gene are SGHRS and YFSETQ. The DNA for the CDR3 is TGCGCCAGCAGCCTGGGTTTAGCAGATTCTCAGCCCCAGCATTTT. Protein product: CASSLGLADSQPQHF.

This clonotype appeared a few times. The chain has TRBV12-3 or TRBV12-4 and TRBJ1-2; D gene ambiguous. Trimming shortened V by 4 bases and J by 0 bases, and 12 bases separated the two germline ends. The CDR3 loop spans 15 amino acids. The CDR3 loop reads CASSSTDTPNYGYTF. CDR3 bases: TGTGCCAGCAGTTCCACAGATACACCTAACTATGGCTACACCTTC.

The count of this clonotype is one. This chain links TRBV6-4 with TRBJ2-1; TRBD2 matches at 8 bases. In germline, CDR1 is MRHNA, CDR2 SNTAGT. V gave up 4 bases and J gave up 6 bases; unmatched junction bases: 11. The CDR3 totals 16 residues. The CDR3 DNA reads as TGTGCCAGCAGTGGACAGAACGCCGGGGGGGCCAATGAGCAGTTCTTC. It yields the protein CASSGQNAGGANEQFF.

This clonotype has just a few counts. V gene TRBV6-5 combines with J gene TRBJ1-2; 7 bases are shared with TRBD1. This CDR3 is built from 14 residues. Germline CDR1 reads MNHEY; CDR2 reads SVGAGI. V lost 2 bases and J lost 1; bases outside the gene matches: 1. The CDR3 DNA sequence: TGTGCCAGCAGTTACCGACAGGGTAACTATGGCTACACCTTC. Translation: CASSYRQGNYGYTF.

This clonotype was picked up a small number of times. V is TRBV29-1 and J is TRBJ2-1, with D uncertain. The CDR3 covers 11 residues. V lost 3 bases and J lost 4, with 4 bases in between. From germline, CDR1 is SQVTM and CDR2 ANQGSEA. In nucleotides, the CDR3 is TGCAGCGTTGAGTGGTACAATGAGCAGTTCTTC. Amino acids: CSVEWYNEQFF.

The chain has TRBV12-3 or TRBV12-4 and TRBJ1-3; TRBD1 matches 8 bases. V dropped 7 bases and J dropped 2; count of bases not matched to a gene: 4. The CDR3 is made up of 14 amino acids. The CDR3 spells CASIMTGAGNTIYF. DNA for the CDR3: TGTGCCAGCATAATGACAGGGGCTGGAAACACCATATATTTT.

The V gene is TRBV10-3, the J gene TRBJ2-1, with a possible D match to TRBD2 (5 bases). This CDR3 spans 14 amino acids. The V gene's germline CDR1 is ENHRY and CDR2 SYGVKD. The V gene lost 10 bases and the J gene lost 8 bases, with 21 bases spanning the gap. In nucleotides, the CDR3 is TGTGCCACCCAGGATCTCCCGAGGGTGGATGAGCAGTTCTTC. Translated, it gives CATQDLPRVDEQFF.

The CDR3 DNA follows: TGCGCCAGCAGCTTTACTTCCGGGAGCTTCCAACAGGAAAAACTGTTTTTT. It is translated as CASSFTSGSFQQEKLFF. This chain joins TRBV5-1 and TRBJ1-4; no firm D call. Deletions cut 2 bases from V and 8 bases from J, with 22 bases between. Germline V lookup: CDR1 SGHRS, CDR2 YFSETQ. This CDR3 has 17 residues.

The chain carries TRBV20-1 and TRBJ2-1; 9 nucleotides align to TRBD2. This CDR3 contains 16 residues. Germline values: CDR1 DFQATT, CDR2 SNEGSKA (reference sequence). The junction had 6 bases not matched to a gene; V was cut back by 0 bases and J by 3 bases. The CDR3 coding sequence is TGCAGTGCTAGAGATATCGCTAGCGGGGACTACAATGAGCAGTTCTTC. Translated, it gives CSARDIASGDYNEQFF.

This clonotype appeared a few times. The chain links TRBV29-1 to TRBJ2-7, with D tentatively TRBD1 (5 bases). Deletions cut 4 bases from V and 5 bases from J, with 12 bases between. Germline CDR1 SQVTM, CDR2 ANQGSEA. The CDR3 has 12 residues. CDR3 nucleotide sequence: TGCAGCGTTGGGTGGACAAGGGACGAGCAGTACTTC. Its translation is CSVGWTRDEQYF.

J is TRBJ2-5 and V is TRBV20-1; D remains unclear. Trimming took 1 base from V and 7 from J, leaving 16 bases between them. The length of the CDR3 is 14 residues. The germline V gene encodes CDR1 DFQATT and CDR2 SNEGSKA (reference sequence). The CDR3 sequence: CSARVGSRWGTQYF. In DNA, the CDR3 is TGCAGTGCTAGAGTGGGTTCGAGGTGGGGGACCCAGTACTTC.

The chain joins TRBV6-5 to TRBJ2-7; tentatively, D is TRBD1 or TRBD2 (5 bases each). The V gene lost 2 bases and the J gene lost 2 bases, with 7 bases spanning the gap. The CDR3 sequence is 13 residues long. The V gene's germline CDR1 is MNHEY and CDR2 SVGAGI. Here the CDR3 DNA reads TGTGCCAGCAGTTACCAGGGAGCCTACGAGCAGTACTTC. It translates to CASSYQGAYEQYF.

The chain couples TRBV14 to TRBJ2-5; D ambiguous. Germline CDR1 SGHDN, CDR2 FVKESK. With 3 bases removed from V and 4 bases from J, the gap between germline ends came to 18 bases. CDR3 length: 16 residues. CDR3 DNA sequence: TGTGCCAGCAGCCATACATCAGAAAATATAAGAGAGACCCAGTACTTC. It yields the protein CASSHTSENIRETQYF.

The chain uses TRBV7-8 and TRBJ2-5; perhaps TRBD2 as D (7 bases). With the DNA end fitting TRBJ2-7 better, the J assignment may be wrong. Germline lookup yields CDR1 SGHVS and CDR2 FQNEAQ. The CDR3 spans 15 residues. The CDR3 sequence: CASNPRGGGIYEQYF. CDR3 DNA: TGTGCCAGCAACCCTCGGGGAGGGGGGATCTACGAGCAGTACTTC.

This chain links TRBV9 with TRBJ2-1, with D possibly being TRBD1 or TRBD2 (5 bases each). CDR3 length: 15 amino acids. Trimming cost V 6 bases and J 0 bases, with 13 bases left between them. Per the germline V gene, CDR1 is SGDLS and CDR2 is YYNGEE. CDR3: CASNSEGSSYNEQFF. The CDR3 region has the DNA TGTGCCAGCAATAGCGAGGGGAGCTCCTACAATGAGCAGTTCTTC.

This chain links TRBV11-2 with TRBJ2-1; possibly TRBD1 or TRBD2 for D (5 bases each). The CDR3 covers 14 residues. The germline V and J ends were trimmed by 5 bases and 4 bases, with 12 bases remaining between them. CDR1 is SGHAT, CDR2 FQNNGV, per germline. CDR3 DNA: TGTGCCAGCAGCGGGGGACGGAAATACAATGAGCAGTTCTTC. It yields the protein CASSGGRKYNEQFF.

V gene TRBV29-1 combines with J gene TRBJ2-1; the D is unclear. Germline loops: CDR1 SQVTM, CDR2 ANQGSEA. This CDR3 spans 10 amino acids. Trimming pared 8 bases from V and 4 bases from J, leaving 6 bases between. CDR3 nucleotide sequence: TGCAGCTCAGGATACAATGAGCAGTTCTTC. Amino acids: CSSGYNEQFF.